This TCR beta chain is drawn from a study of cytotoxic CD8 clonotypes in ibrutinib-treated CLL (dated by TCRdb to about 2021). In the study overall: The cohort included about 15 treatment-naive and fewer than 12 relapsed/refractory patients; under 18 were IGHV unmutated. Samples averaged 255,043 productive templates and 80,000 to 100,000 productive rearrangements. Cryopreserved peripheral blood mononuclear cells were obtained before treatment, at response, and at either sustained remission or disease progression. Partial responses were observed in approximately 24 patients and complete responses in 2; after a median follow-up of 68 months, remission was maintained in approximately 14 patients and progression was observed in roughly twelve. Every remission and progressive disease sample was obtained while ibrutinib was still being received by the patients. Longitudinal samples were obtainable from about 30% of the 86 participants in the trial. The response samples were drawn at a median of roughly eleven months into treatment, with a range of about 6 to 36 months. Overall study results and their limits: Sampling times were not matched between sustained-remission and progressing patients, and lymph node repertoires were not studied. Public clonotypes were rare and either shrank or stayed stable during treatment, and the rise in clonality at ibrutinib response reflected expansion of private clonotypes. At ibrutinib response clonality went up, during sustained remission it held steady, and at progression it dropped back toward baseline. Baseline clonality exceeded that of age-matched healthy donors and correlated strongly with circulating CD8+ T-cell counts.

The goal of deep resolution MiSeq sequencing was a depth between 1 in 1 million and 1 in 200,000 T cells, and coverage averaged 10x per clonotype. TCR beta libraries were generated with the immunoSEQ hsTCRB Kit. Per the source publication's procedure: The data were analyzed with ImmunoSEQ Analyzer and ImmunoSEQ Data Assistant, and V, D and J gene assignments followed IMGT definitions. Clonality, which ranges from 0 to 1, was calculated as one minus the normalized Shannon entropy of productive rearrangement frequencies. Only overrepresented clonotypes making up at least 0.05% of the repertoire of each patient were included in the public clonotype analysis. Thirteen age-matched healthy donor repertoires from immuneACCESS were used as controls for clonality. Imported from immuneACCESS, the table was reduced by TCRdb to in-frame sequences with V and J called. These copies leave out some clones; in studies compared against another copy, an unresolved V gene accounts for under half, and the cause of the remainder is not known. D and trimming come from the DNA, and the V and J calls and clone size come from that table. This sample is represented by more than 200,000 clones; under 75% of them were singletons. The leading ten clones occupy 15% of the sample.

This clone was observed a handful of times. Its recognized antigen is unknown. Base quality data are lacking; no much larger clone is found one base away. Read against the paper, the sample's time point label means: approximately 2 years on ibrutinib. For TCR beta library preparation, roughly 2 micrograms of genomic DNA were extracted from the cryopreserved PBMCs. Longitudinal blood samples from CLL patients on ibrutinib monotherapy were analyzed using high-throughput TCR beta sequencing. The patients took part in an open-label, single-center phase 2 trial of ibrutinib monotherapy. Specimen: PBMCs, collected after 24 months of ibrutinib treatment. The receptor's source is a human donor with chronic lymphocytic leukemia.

The DNA is as follows: TGTGCCAGTAGTAGCCAAGTGGCTAGCGGGAGCTACGAGCAGTACTTC. It specifies CASSSQVASGSYEQYF. The rearranged chain carries TRBV19 and TRBJ2-7, and TRBD2 matches 10 of the central bases. Trimming accounts for 4 bases at V and 3 bases at J, while the number of junction bases matched to no gene is 9. The germline V gene (reference sequence) supplies CDR1 LNHDA and CDR2 SQIVND. The CDR3, cysteine through phenylalanine, is 16 amino acids long. Only the CDR3 part of the read is kept: 48 bases, read in frame from the first base.